This TCR beta chain was found in a study of T-cell memory formation after mild COVID-19. A note on this clonotype: Its cognate antigen is unknown.

Overall study results and limits: Pre-infection memory harbored some responding clones, suggesting cross-reactive memory joined. Specificity for SARS-CoV-2 was not confirmed among the second-wave clones peaking on day 37.

The trim removed 3 bases at V and 7 bases at J, leaving 7 bases unmatched. Looked up from germline, CDR1 is DFQATT and CDR2 is SNEGSKA (reference sequence). The CDR3 totals 14 residues. Each CDR3 protein gets one entry after TCRdb re-called the 5' RACE reads with MiXCR. Among a few hundred thousand distinct CDR3 sequences listed, 15% to 20% were seen once. The receptor was isolated from a man between 18 and 29 years old who had mild COVID-19 (a few samples of this study predate the infection). Cell type and time point are not known. The chain recombines TRBV20-1 with TRBJ2-5; 11 bases line up with TRBD2. The sequencing input was PBMCs or a T cell subset sorted from them (not recorded which). The CDR3 DNA reads TGCAGTGCTAGGACTAGCGGGGTCCGTGGGACCCAGTACTTC. Translated, it gives CSARTSGVRGTQYF.